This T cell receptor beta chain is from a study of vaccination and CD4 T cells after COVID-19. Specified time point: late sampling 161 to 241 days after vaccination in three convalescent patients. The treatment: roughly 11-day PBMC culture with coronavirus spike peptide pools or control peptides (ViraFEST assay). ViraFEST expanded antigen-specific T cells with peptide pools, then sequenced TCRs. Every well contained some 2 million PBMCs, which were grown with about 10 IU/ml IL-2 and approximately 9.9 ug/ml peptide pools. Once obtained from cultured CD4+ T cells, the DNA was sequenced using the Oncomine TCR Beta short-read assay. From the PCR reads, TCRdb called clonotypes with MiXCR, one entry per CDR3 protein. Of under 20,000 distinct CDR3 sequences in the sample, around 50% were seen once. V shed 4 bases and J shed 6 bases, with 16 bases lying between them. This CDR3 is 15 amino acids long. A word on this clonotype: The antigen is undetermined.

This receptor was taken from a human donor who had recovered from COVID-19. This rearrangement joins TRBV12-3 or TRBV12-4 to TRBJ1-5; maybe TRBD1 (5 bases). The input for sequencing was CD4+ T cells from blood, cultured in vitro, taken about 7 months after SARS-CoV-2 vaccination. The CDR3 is CASSWDSYGGQPQHF. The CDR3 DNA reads TGTGCCAGCAGTTGGGACTCGTACGGCGGTCAGCCCCAGCATTTT.